Listed here are 10 T cell receptor beta chains from one sample, sequenced in a study of T cells expressing NK-cell markers. One entry per CDR3 protein, without DNA, is what TCRdb gives after re-calling the 5' RACE reads. Recorded for this sample: about 150,000 distinct CDR3 sequences. Sequencing was performed on blood T cells: a sorted CD56 or NKG2C T cell subset, CD4+ or CD8+ T cells, or bulk PBMC T cells (not recorded which). All receptors derive from a man between 18 and 29 years old in good health.

This rearrangement joins TRBV6-1 to TRBJ2-2; TCRdb's assignment of TRBD1 cannot be checked, as there is no DNA. The CDR3 length is 16 residues. Germline V gene lookup returns CDR1 MNHNS and CDR2 SASEGT. The CDR3 is CASSPLTRAVTGELFF.

This sequence joins TRBV20-1 and TRBJ2-7; TCRdb outputs TRBD2, but without DNA this stays unchecked. CDR3 length: 14 residues. Germline V CDR1 and CDR2: DFQATT, SNEGSKA (reference sequence). CDR3 sequence: CSAPGLAASYEQYF.

The chain couples TRBV4-3 to TRBJ2-3. The CDR3 has 16 residues. Germline assignment: CDR1 LGHNA and CDR2 YSLEER. The CDR3 reads CASSQQVERSTDTQYF.

The chain combines TRBV30 with TRBJ2-3; TCRdb's D call, TRBD2, is unchecked because there is no DNA. This CDR3 region has 17 residues. Germline V gene lookup returns CDR1 GTSNPN and CDR2 SVGIG (reference sequence). The CDR3 spells CAWSPEPGLADTDTQYF. The full variable domain, with the rest looked up from reference TRBV30 and TRBJ2-3, is SQTIHQWPATLVQPVGSPLSLECTVEGTSNPNLYWYRQAAGRGLQLLFYSVGIGQISSEVPQNLSASRPQDRQFILSSKKLLLSDSGFYLCAWSPEPGLADTDTQYFGPGTRLTVL.

The genes are TRBV5-4 and TRBJ2-7. This CDR3 has 14 residues. Per the germline V gene, CDR1 is SGHNT and CDR2 is YYREEE (reference sequence). This chain's CDR3 is CASSNPGALYEQYF.

The chain recombines TRBV7-8 with TRBJ1-1; there is no DNA to check the TCRdb D call of TRBD1. CDR1 and CDR2 (germline): SGHVS, FQNEAQ. CDR3 length equals 16 residues. The CDR3 is CASSLAGTVTDTEAFF.

The V call is TRBV12-3 or TRBV12-4, the J call TRBJ2-1; TCRdb's D call of TRBD1 is untestable without DNA. The CDR3 runs 14 residues. This CDR3 reads CASNLAGGGTEQFF.

The V and J genes are TRBV28 and TRBJ2-5; with no DNA, the TCRdb D assignment of TRBD1 cannot be verified. The germline V gene encodes CDR1 MDHEN and CDR2 SYDVKM. CDR3 size: 14 residues. CDR3 protein: CASSFPTGEETQYF.

The chain employs TRBV7-9 and TRBJ1-2. Per the germline V gene, CDR1 is SEHNR and CDR2 is FQNEAQ (reference sequence). CDR3 length: 14 amino acids. The chain's CDR3 is CASSLAQSLYGYTF.

The CDR3 protein is CASSYFIVSNEQFF. The rearrangement links TRBV6-2 or TRBV6-3 to TRBJ2-1. Per germline, CDR1 MNHEY and CDR2 SVGEGT. This CDR3 has 14 residues.